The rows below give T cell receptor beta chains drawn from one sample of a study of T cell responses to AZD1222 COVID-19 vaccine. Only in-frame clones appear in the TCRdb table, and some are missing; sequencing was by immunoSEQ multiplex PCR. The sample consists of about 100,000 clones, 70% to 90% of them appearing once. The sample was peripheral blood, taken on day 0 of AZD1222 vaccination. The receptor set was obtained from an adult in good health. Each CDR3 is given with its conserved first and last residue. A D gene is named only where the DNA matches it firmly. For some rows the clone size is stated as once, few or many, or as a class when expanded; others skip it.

CDR3: CASSSPSAAEQFF; DNA: TGTGCCAGCAGTTCGCCTAGCGCTGCTGAGCAGTTCTTC; size: .; V: TRBV6-5; J: TRBJ2-1; D: .
CDR3: CASRAGNTDTQYF; DNA: TGTGCCAGCAGGGCAGGGAACACAGATACGCAGTATTTT; size: .; V: TRBV28; J: TRBJ2-3; D: .
CDR3: CASSLDGVGNSPLHF; DNA: TGCGCCAGCAGCTTGGACGGGGTGGGCAATTCACCCCTCCACTTT; size: .; V: TRBV5-1; J: TRBJ1-6; D: .
CDR3: CASSIDSGGASYGYTF; DNA: TGTGCCAGTAGTATAGATTCGGGGGGCGCAAGCTATGGCTACACCTTC; size: once; V: TRBV19; J: TRBJ1-2; D: .
CDR3: CASSQDPRTVNTEAFF; DNA: TGCGCCAGCAGCCAAGACCCCCGGACAGTGAACACTGAAGCTTTCTTT; size: .; V: TRBV4-1; J: TRBJ1-1; D: .
CDR3: CASSVESSQGKAFF; DNA: TGTGCCAGCAGCGTAGAATCGTCCCAGGGGAAAGCTTTCTTT; size: .; V: TRBV9; J: TRBJ1-1; D: .
CDR3: CASSLQGGTEAFF; DNA: TGTGCCAGCAGCTTACAGGGGGGGACTGAAGCTTTCTTT; size: .; V: TRBV11-2; J: TRBJ1-1; D: TRBD1
CDR3: CASSEHPIRTPGQSYEQYF; DNA: TGCGCCAGCAGCGAACACCCAATTCGAACCCCAGGCCAGTCCTACGAGCAGTACTTC; size: .; V: TRBV4-1; J: TRBJ2-7; D: .
CDR3: CASSLKDPGIETQYF; DNA: TGTGCCAGCAGCTTGAAGGACCCCGGGATCGAGACCCAGTACTTC; size: .; V: TRBV5-4; J: TRBJ2-5; D: .
CDR3: CASSFLGQGDVGYTF; DNA: TGCGCCAGCAGCTTCTTGGGACAGGGGGACGTTGGCTACACCTTC; size: .; V: TRBV5-1; J: TRBJ1-2; D: TRBD1
CDR3: CASTPTGVSTDTQYF; DNA: TGTGCCAGTACTCCGACAGGGGTCAGCACAGATACGCAGTATTTT; size: .; V: TRBV19; J: TRBJ2-3; D: TRBD1
CDR3: CASSGAHRSYNEQFF; DNA: TGTGCCAGCAGCGGAGCGCACCGCTCCTACAATGAGCAGTTCTTC; size: .; V: TRBV7-9; J: TRBJ2-1; D: .
CDR3: CASSIALAGGQETQYF; DNA: TGTGCCAGTAGTATAGCCCTAGCGGGAGGGCAAGAGACCCAGTACTTC; size: .; V: TRBV19; J: TRBJ2-5; D: TRBD2
CDR3: CASADRGGNNSPLHF; DNA: TGTGCCAGCGCAGACAGGGGAGGGAATAATTCACCCCTCCACTTT; size: once; V: TRBV25-1; J: TRBJ1-6; D: TRBD1
CDR3: CASSWEWGEQFF; DNA: TGTGCCAGCAGCTGGGAGTGGGGTGAGCAGTTCTTC; size: .; V: TRBV7-2; J: TRBJ2-1; D: .
CDR3: CASSQPGGRTDTQYF; DNA: TGTGCCAGCAGCCAACCCGGGGGACGCACAGATACGCAGTATTTT; size: .; V: TRBV7-9; J: TRBJ2-3; D: .
CDR3: CASSLGSGLAGGRVETQYF; DNA: TGTGCCAGCAGCTTGGGATCGGGACTAGCGGGAGGGCGAGTGGAGACCCAGTACTTC; size: .; V: TRBV5-8; J: TRBJ2-5; D: TRBD2
CDR3: CATMGHPNTEAFF; DNA: TGTGCCACCATGGGACATCCGAACACTGAAGCTTTCTTT; size: .; V: TRBV2; J: TRBJ1-1; D: .
CDR3: CASSLGWGIQETQYF; DNA: TGTGCCAGCAGCTTAGGATGGGGAATCCAAGAGACCCAGTACTTC; size: .; V: TRBV7-3; J: TRBJ2-5; D: .
CDR3: CASSSPLAPQYF; DNA: TGTGCCAGCAGCTCTCCACTAGCACCGCAGTACTTC; size: once; V: TRBV7-9; J: TRBJ2-7; D: .
CDR3: CASSLGRRNQPQHF; DNA: TGTGCCAGCAGCTTGGGACGACGCAATCAGCCCCAGCATTTT; size: .; V: TRBV5-6; J: TRBJ1-5; D: .
CDR3: CASSPRQRSTNYGYTF; DNA: TGTGCCAGCAGCCCTAGACAGCGCTCGACTAACTATGGCTACACCTTC; size: .; V: TRBV4-2; J: TRBJ1-2; D: .
CDR3: CASSLEGLTYEQYF; DNA: TGCGCCAGCAGCTTGGAAGGTTTGACCTACGAGCAGTACTTC; size: .; V: TRBV5-1; J: TRBJ2-7; D: .
CDR3: CASSTYNEQFF; DNA: TGTGCCAGCAGTACCTACAATGAGCAGTTCTTC; size: .; V: TRBV28; J: TRBJ2-1; D: .
CDR3: CASGTGVTGELFF; DNA: TGTGCCTCCGGGACAGGGGTCACCGGGGAGCTGTTTTTT; size: .; V: TRBV10-3; J: TRBJ2-2; D: TRBD1
CDR3: CASSLYPGSDHEQYF; DNA: TGTGCCAGCAGTCTCTACCCGGGATCTGACCACGAGCAGTACTTC; size: .; V: TRBV27; J: TRBJ2-7; D: .
CDR3: CATSDYGNQPQHF; DNA: TGTGCCACCAGTGATTATGGGAATCAGCCCCAGCATTTT; size: .; V: TRBV24-1; J: TRBJ1-5; D: .
CDR3: CASSLGGTAYNEQFF; DNA: TGTGCCAGCAGCTTAGGAGGGACTGCCTACAATGAGCAGTTCTTC; size: .; V: TRBV5-4; J: TRBJ2-1; D: .